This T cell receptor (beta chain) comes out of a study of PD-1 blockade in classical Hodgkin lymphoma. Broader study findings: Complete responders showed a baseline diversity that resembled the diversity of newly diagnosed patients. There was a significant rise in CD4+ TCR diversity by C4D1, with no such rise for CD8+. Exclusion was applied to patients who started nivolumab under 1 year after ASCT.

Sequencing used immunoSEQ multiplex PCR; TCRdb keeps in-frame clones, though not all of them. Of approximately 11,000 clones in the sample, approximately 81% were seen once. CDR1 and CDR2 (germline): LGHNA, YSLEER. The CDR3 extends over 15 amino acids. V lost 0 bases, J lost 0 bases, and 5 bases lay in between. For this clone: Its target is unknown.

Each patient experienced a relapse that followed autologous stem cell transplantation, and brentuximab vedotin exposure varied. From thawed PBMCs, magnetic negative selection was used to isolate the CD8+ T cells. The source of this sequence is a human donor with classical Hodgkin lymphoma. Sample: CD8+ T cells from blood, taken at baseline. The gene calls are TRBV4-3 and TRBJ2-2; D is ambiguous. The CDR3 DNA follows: TGCGCCAGCAGCCAAGAGATAGCGAACACCGGGGAGCTGTTTTTT. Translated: CASSQEIANTGELFF.